This T cell receptor beta chain came from a study of blood T cell repertoires in COVID-19. Across the whole study: T cells, B-cell-depleted T cells, or PBMCs supplied cDNA or gDNA.

Per germline, CDR1 MNHEY and CDR2 SMNVEV (reference sequence). The CDR3 has 13 residues. V lost 6 bases to trimming and J lost 3 bases, with 12 bases between them. Repertoires were generated with immunoSEQ multiplex PCR, while TCRdb's copy carries only in-frame clones and drops some. This table holds 150,000 to 200,000 clones, over 75% found once. Specimen: peripheral blood. The receptor's source is a woman at least 80 years old with acute or convalescent COVID-19. This sequence joins TRBV27 and TRBJ2-7, with D maybe TRBD2 (6 bases). Here the CDR3 DNA reads TGTGCCAGCAGCGGGGGAGTGGACTACGAGCAGTACTTC. This translates into CASSGGVDYEQYF.